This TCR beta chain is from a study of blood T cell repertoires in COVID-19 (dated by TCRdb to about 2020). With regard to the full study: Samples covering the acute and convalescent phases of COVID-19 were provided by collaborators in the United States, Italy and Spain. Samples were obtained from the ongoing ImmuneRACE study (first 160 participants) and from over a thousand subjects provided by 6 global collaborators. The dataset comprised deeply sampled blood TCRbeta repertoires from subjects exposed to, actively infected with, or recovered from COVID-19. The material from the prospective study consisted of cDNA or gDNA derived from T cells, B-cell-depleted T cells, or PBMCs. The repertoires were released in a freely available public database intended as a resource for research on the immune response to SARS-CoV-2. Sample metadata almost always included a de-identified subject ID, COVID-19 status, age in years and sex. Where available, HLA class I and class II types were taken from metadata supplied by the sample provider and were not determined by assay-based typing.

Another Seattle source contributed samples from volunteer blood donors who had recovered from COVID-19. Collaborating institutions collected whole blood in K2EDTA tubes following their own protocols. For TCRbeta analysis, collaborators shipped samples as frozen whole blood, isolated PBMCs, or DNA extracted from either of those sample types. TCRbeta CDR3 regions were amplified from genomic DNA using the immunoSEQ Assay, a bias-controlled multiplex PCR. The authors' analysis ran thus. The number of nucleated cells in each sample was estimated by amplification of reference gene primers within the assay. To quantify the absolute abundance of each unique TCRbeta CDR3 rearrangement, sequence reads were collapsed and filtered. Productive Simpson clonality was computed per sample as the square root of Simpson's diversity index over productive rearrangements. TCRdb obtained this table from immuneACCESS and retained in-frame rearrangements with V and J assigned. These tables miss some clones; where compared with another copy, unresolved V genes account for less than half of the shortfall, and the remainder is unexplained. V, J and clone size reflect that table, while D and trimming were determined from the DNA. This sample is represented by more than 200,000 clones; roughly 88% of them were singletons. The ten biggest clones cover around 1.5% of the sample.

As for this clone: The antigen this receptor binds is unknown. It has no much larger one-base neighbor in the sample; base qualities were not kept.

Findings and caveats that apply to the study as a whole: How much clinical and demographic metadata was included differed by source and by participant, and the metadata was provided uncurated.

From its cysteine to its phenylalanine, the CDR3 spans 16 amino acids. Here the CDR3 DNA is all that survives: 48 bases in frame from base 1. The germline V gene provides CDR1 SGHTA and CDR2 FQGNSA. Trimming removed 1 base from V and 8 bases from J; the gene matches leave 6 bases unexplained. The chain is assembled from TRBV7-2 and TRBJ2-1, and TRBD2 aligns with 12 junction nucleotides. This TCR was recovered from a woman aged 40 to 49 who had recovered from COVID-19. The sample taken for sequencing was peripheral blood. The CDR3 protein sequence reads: CASSLEASGGADEQFF. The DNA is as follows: TGTGCCAGCAGCTTAGAGGCTAGCGGGGGGGCCGATGAGCAGTTCTTC.